In its sample, the clone carrying this T cell receptor (beta chain) was seen a few times. Antigen specificity is unknown. TCRdb independently ran MiXCR on the 5' RACE reads; one entry per CDR3 protein. The sample holds under 250,000 distinct CDR3 sequences, more than 25% seen once. This sample was taken from a study of CD8 T cells in ankylosing spondylitis. Germline CDR1 is SQVTM and CDR2 is ANQGSEA. This CDR3 is 17 amino acids long. The trim removed 8 bases at V and 2 bases at J, leaving 9 bases unmatched. The study, taken as a whole, reports: Previously reported in reactive arthritis synovial fluid and blood were some of the motif variants.

Material for sequencing was blood, either unsorted or a sorted T cell fraction (not recorded which). This chain links TRBV29-1 with TRBJ2-1; 16 nucleotides match TRBD2. The TCR comes from a male donor with ankylosing spondylitis or in good health (not recorded which). CDR3: CSSSGLAGGPAYNEQFF. As DNA, the CDR3 is TGCAGCTCCTCGGGACTAGCGGGGGGGCCAGCCTACAATGAGCAGTTCTTC.